Described below is a single TCR beta chain sequence and its context. This entry comes from a study of blood T cell repertoires in COVID-19. Overall study: From T cells, B-cell-depleted T cells, or PBMCs came the material, which was cDNA or gDNA.

Source study methods: Estimated nucleated cell counts came from reference gene primer amplification. Clones were sequenced by immunoSEQ multiplex PCR, and TCRdb holds only the in-frame ones, with some missing. The V and J calls and the clone size are those of that table, but D and trimming were determined from the DNA. The top ten hold around 15% of the sample, which has about 34,000 clones, roughly three quarters seen once. Between the trimmed V and J ends, which lost 0 bases and 7 bases, there was a span of 11 bases. The CDR3 runs to 13 residues. The germline V gene has CDR1 SGHKS and CDR2 YYEKEE (reference sequence).

The rearrangement uses TRBV5-5 and TRBJ2-7; no reliable D call. The sample taken for sequencing was peripheral blood. The TCR sequence derives from a human donor in a cohort sampled during active COVID-19. CDR3 DNA: TGTGCCAGCAGCTTGGAGCCAACGCGGGAGCAGTACTTC. Amino acid sequence: CASSLEPTREQYF.